The T cell receptor (beta chain) under discussion was sequenced for a study of T cell changes during pregnancy in multiple sclerosis (dated by TCRdb to 2018 to 2020). At the level of the whole study: The study examined how the T cell repertoire changed over the course of pregnancy in women with multiple sclerosis.

V is clipped by 5 bases and J by 3 bases, and the sequence between their germline boundaries is 16 bases long. The CDR3 covers 15 residues, taking in both the cysteine and the phenylalanine. Of the read, only the CDR3 DNA is kept; its 45 bases are in frame from base 1. For CDR1 and CDR2, the germline V gene (reference sequence) lists LNHDA and SQIVND. Libraries were prepared through the immunoSEQ multiplex PCR assay. Imported from immuneACCESS, the table was reduced by TCRdb to in-frame sequences with V and J called. These copies leave out some clones; in studies compared against another copy, an unresolved V gene accounts for under half, and the cause of the remainder is not known. Recorded for this sample are 70,000 to 90,000 clones; around 95% of them occurred a single time. The top ten clonotypes cover around 0.7% of the sample. Of note for this clone: What antigen it recognizes has not been identified. No base quality values were provided; no much bigger clone lies one nucleotide off.

This receptor was taken from a female donor in good health, enrolled as a control in a pregnancy study. Recombination connected TRBV19 to TRBJ1-1; too little of a D gene remains to name it. The sequences come from peripheral blood, collected in the second trimester of pregnancy. The encoded CDR3 is CASSSMTRIYTEAFF. In nucleotides, the sequence is TGTGCCAGTAGTTCGATGACACGGATTTACACTGAAGCTTTCTTT.